This TCR beta chain came from a study of T cell responses to AZD1222 COVID-19 vaccine. Study-wide points: Sampling that yielded the repertoires occurred only after the peak T cell response. Donors skewed white British and female; clonal diversity was possibly underestimated.

V was trimmed by 1 base and J by 7 bases, leaving 8 bases between them. The germline V gene encodes CDR1 SGHVS and CDR2 FQNEAQ. The CDR3 length is 14 residues. Sequencing used immunoSEQ multiplex PCR; TCRdb keeps in-frame clones, though not all of them. The sample shows fewer than 150,000 clones, over 90% of them seen only once. To note about this clone: Its antigen is undetermined.

This TCR came from an adult in good health. Sequencing was performed on peripheral blood, taken on day 0 of AZD1222 vaccination. The chain employs TRBV7-8 and TRBJ1-6; D is uncertain. Here the CDR3 DNA reads TGTGCCAGCAGCTTAGTTTCCGGGAATTCACCCCTCCACTTT. It is translated as CASSLVSGNSPLHF.